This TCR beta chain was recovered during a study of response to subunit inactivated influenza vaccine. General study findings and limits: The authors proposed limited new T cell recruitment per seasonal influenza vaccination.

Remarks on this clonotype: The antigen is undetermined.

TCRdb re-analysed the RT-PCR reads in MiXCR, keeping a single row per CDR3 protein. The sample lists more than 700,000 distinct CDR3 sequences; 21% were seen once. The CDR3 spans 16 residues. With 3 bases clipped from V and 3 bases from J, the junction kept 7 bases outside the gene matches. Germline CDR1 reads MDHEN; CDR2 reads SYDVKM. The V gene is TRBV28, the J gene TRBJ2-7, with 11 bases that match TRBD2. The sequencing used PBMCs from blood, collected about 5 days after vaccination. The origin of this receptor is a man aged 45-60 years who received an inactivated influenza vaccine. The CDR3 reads CASSLVAGGMIYEQYF. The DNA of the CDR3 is TGTGCCAGCAGTTTGGTAGCGGGAGGGATGATCTACGAGCAGTACTTC. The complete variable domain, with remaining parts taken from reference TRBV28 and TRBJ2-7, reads DVKVTQSSRYLVKRTGEKVFLECVQDMDHENMFWYRQDPGLGLRLIYFSYDVKMKEKGDIPEGYSVSREKKERFSLILESASTNQTSMYLCASSLVAGGMIYEQYFGPGTRLTVT.